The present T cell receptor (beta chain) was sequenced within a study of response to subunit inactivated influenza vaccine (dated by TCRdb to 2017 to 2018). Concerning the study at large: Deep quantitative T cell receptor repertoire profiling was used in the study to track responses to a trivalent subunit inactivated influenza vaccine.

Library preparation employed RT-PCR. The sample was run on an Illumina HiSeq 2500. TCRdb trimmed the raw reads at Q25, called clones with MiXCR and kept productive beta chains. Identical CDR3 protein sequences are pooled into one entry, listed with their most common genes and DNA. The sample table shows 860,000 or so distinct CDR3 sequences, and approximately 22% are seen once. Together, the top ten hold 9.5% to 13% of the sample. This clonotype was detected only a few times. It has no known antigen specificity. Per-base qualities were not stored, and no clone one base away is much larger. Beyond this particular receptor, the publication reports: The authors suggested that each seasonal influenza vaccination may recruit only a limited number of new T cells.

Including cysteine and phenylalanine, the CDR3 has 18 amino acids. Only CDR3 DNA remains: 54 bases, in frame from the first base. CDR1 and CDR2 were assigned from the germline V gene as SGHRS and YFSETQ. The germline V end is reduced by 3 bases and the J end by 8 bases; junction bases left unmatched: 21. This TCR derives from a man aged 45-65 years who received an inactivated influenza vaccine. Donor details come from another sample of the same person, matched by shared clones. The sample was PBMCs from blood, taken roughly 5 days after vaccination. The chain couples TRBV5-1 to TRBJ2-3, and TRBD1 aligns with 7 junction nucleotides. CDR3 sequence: CASSSQPQGFALRGTQYF. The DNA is TGCGCCAGCAGCTCCCAGCCACAGGGGTTTGCCTTGAGAGGTACGCAGTATTTT.